This TCR beta chain was obtained from a study of naive and memory T cell subsets. This CDR3 is built from 16 residues. Details on this clonotype: Its cognate antigen is unknown.

Sequential positive selection took CD4 T cells first, then CD8 T cells. The study, taken as a whole, reports: Over 90% of naive TCR sequences appeared only once after error correction, unlike memory subsets. Naive repertoires, especially CD8, held a few larger clonotypes, possibly memory cells re-expressing CD45RA.

Two oligonucleotides, mixed equimolar, formed the beta constant-region primer covering TRBC1 and TRBC2. Four rounds of PCR amplified the ligated cDNA using nested alpha and beta constant-region primers plus SP2. TCRdb processed the UMI-ligation and nested PCR reads anew with MiXCR; each CDR3 protein has one entry. The table has about 90,000 distinct CDR3 sequences, about 11% seen once. Sample: naive CD4+ T cells from blood. The TCR originated in a human donor in good health. The V and J genes are TRBV21-1 and TRBJ2-3; the D call in the table, TRBD1, was not verified against the DNA. TRBV21-1 is assigned pseudogene status. The CDR3 here is CASRGTGGACTDTQYF. The CDR3 DNA is TGTGCCAGCAGGGGCACAGGGGGCGCTTGCACAGATACGCAGTATTTT.